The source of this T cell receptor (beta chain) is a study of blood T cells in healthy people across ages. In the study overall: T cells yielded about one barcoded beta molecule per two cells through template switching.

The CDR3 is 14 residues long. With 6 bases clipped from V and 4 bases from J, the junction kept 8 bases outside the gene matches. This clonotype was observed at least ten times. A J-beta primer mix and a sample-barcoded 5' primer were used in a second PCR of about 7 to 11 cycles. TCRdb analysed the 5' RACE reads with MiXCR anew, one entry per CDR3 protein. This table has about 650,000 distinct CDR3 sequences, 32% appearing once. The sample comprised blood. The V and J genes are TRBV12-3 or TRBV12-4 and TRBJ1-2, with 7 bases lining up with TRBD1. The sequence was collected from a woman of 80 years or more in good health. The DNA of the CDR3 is TGTGCCAGCAGCCGAGAGACAGGGACCTATGGCTACACCTTC. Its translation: CASSRETGTYGYTF.